This T cell receptor (beta chain) emerged from a study of blood T cell repertoires in COVID-19. Assay: immunoSEQ multiplex PCR; the TCRdb copy retains only in-frame clones and omits some. The table lists a few hundred thousand clones, 85% to 90% of them singletons, with around 1.7% in the top ten. Germline lookup yields CDR1 LNHDA and CDR2 SQIVND (reference sequence). The CDR3 runs to 17 residues. Trimming stripped 0 bases from V and 9 bases from J, with 21 bases between. The sequence came from a woman aged 30 to 39 who had recovered from COVID-19. Input material: PBMCs or T cells enriched from blood (not recorded which). This chain joins TRBV19 and TRBJ2-1; D may be TRBD2 (5 bases). The CDR3: CASSIDFGRPGGGEQFF. As DNA, the CDR3 is TGTGCCAGTAGTATAGATTTTGGGCGCCCAGGAGGTGGTGAGCAGTTCTTC.